A selection of T cell receptor beta chains follows, all from one sample in a study of cytomegalovirus exposure and HLA in healthy donors. Clones were read by immunoSEQ multiplex PCR, and TCRdb kept only the in-frame ones, dropping some. The table records 100,000 to 150,000 clones, 65% to 85% of them present only once. Sequences were obtained from PBMCs. The receptor source for this set is a woman in her late teens or twenties in good health and CMV-seronegative. The CDR3 runs from the conserved cysteine through the conserved F or W. The D gene is left open where the match is weak. Size values are once, few and many counts, or a class for expanded clones, and some rows have none.

j_call d_call clone_size cdr3_length v_call cdr3_aa cdr3_nt
TRBJ2-1 - - 14 TRBV7-9 CASSLVTRNNEQFF TGTGCCAGCAGCTTAGTTACGAGGAACAATGAGCAGTTCTTC
TRBJ1-1 TRBD1 - 15 TRBV13 CASSVTGDLNTEAFF TGTGCCAGCAGCGTGACAGGGGACCTGAACACTGAAGCTTTCTTT
TRBJ2-7 - - 13 TRBV5-4 CASHRESSYEQYF TGTGCCAGCCACCGGGAGAGCTCCTACGAGCAGTACTTC
TRBJ2-7 - - 16 TRBV6-1 CASSEAPLDWRYEQYF TGTGCCAGCAGTGAAGCGCCCTTAGACTGGCGCTACGAGCAGTACTTC
TRBJ2-7 - - 13 TRBV7-8 CASSRDTLYEQYF TGTGCCAGCAGCCGGGACACACTCTACGAGCAGTACTTC
TRBJ1-4 - - 14 TRBV18 CASLGGFPNEKLFF TGTGCCAGCCTCGGGGGGTTTCCGAATGAAAAACTGTTTTTT
TRBJ2-5 - - 13 TRBV5-1 CASVAGPGETQYF TGCGCCAGCGTTGCGGGGCCCGGGGAGACCCAGTACTTC
TRBJ2-1 TRBD2 few 15 TRBV6-4 CASSQLAASYNEQFF TGTGCCAGCAGTCAACTAGCGGCGTCCTACAATGAGCAGTTCTTC
TRBJ2-7 - - 13 TRBV7-2 CASSSVGRRGQYF TGTGCCAGCAGCTCCGTGGGGCGCCGAGGGCAGTACTTC
TRBJ2-1 TRBD1 - 15 TRBV27 CASGQEHPSYNEQFF TGTGCCAGCGGACAGGAACACCCTTCCTACAATGAGCAGTTCTTC
TRBJ2-7 TRBD1 - 19 TRBV7-9 CASSSDLVRQGTLVSEQYF TGTGCCAGCAGCTCAGACCTAGTCAGACAGGGGACCCTTGTCAGCGAGCAGTACTTC
TRBJ1-1 TRBD1 - 14 TRBV19 CASKDRQGNTEAFF TGTGCCAGTAAAGACCGACAGGGAAACACTGAAGCTTTCTTT
TRBJ2-7 - once 16 TRBV27 CASSPLGHQGIYEQYF TGTGCCAGCAGTCCATTGGGGCACCAGGGGATCTACGAGCAGTACTTC
TRBJ2-5 TRBD2 - 13 TRBV30 CAWAGGDQETQYF TGTGCCTGGGCGGGAGGGGACCAAGAGACCCAGTACTTC
TRBJ1-5 - - 15 TRBV6-5 CASSLDRLGNQPQHF TGTGCCAGCAGCCTCGACAGGCTGGGCAATCAGCCCCAGCATTTT
TRBJ2-7 - - 13 TRBV5-4 CASSSGTGYEQYF TGTGCCAGCAGCTCCGGGACTGGCTACGAGCAGTACTTC
TRBJ2-7 TRBD1 - 14 TRBV7-9 CSSSTRDRGYEQYF TGTTCCAGCAGCACCCGGGACAGGGGCTACGAGCAGTACTTC
TRBJ1-1 - - 17 TRBV29-1 CSVEARGRGNMNTEAFF TGCAGCGTTGAAGCTCGAGGCAGGGGAAACATGAACACTGAAGCTTTCTTT
TRBJ2-1 - - 11 TRBV5-1 CASSLIGEQFF TGCGCCAGCAGCTTGATCGGTGAGCAGTTCTTC
TRBJ2-7 TRBD1 once 13 TRBV5-6 CASSSTGRYEQYF TGTGCCAGCAGCTCGACAGGGCGGTACGAGCAGTACTTC
TRBJ2-5 TRBD2 few 16 TRBV14 CASSPGIPGGQETQYF TGTGCCAGCAGCCCGGGAATACCGGGGGGCCAAGAGACCCAGTACTTC
TRBJ1-4 TRBD1 - 14 TRBV19 CARTGSLINEKLFF TGTGCCAGGACAGGGTCTCTTATCAATGAAAAACTGTTTTTT